The rows below give T cell receptor beta chains drawn from one sample of a study of shared clonotypes between healthy human individuals. Method: immunoSEQ multiplex PCR; TCRdb's copy keeps in-frame clones and lacks some. Here the sample spans approximately 1.5 million clones, roughly 98% being singletons. The sample taken for sequencing was naive CD4+ T cells sorted from blood. The receptors come from a man aged 30-40 years in good health. CDR3s include the opening cysteine and the closing phenylalanine or tryptophan. The D gene is left open where the match is weak. Size is stated for part of the rows, as once, few or many counts, or as a class when the clone is expanded.

D,V,J,size,CDR3,DNA
TRBD1,TRBV5-4,TRBJ2-7,-,CASKLGGPSTGNGEQYF,TGTGCCAGCAAACTTGGTGGCCCCTCGACAGGGAATGGCGAGCAGTACTTC
TRBD1,TRBV5-6,TRBJ1-5,-,CASSLQGAHQPQHF,TGTGCCAGCAGCCTACAGGGGGCCCATCAGCCCCAGCATTTT
TRBD1,TRBV19,TRBJ2-1,once,CASTPGDRVRSYNEQFF,TGTGCCAGTACCCCCGGGGACAGGGTACGCTCCTACAATGAGCAGTTCTTC
-,TRBV4-1,TRBJ1-4,-,CASSQTTNDEKLFF,TGCGCCAGCAGCCAGACGACAAACGATGAAAAACTGTTTTTT
-,TRBV7-2,TRBJ2-1,-,CASSPLPGALDNEQFF,TGTGCCAGCAGCCCCCTTCCAGGTGCATTAGACAATGAGCAGTTCTTC
-,TRBV4-1,TRBJ1-2,-,CASSSRGGDYGYTF,TGCGCCAGCAGCTCAAGGGGAGGTGACTATGGCTACACCTTC
-,TRBV29-1,TRBJ2-2,-,CSVRNTGELFF,TGCAGCGTTCGGAACACCGGGGAGCTGTTTTTT
-,TRBV28,TRBJ1-1,-,CASSLLLRDAFF,TGTGCCAGCAGTTTACTTTTGCGGGACGCTTTCTTT
-,TRBV5-1,TRBJ1-2,-,CASRADSPYGYTF,TGCGCCAGCAGAGCGGACAGCCCCTATGGCTACACCTTC
-,TRBV2,TRBJ1-2,-,CASRDLDSYGYTF,TGTGCCAGCAGGGACTTGGACAGCTATGGCTACACCTTC
-,TRBV11-2,TRBJ2-7,-,CASSLRDLAAYEQYF,TGTGCCAGCAGCCTCCGGGACTTGGCGGCCTACGAGCAGTACTTC
-,TRBV27,TRBJ2-3,-,CASSSLWAQGSYTDTQYF,TGTGCCAGCAGTTCTCTCTGGGCACAGGGTTCTTACACAGATACGCAGTATTTT
TRBD2,TRBV18,TRBJ2-1,-,CASRTSSYNEQFF,TGTGCCAGCCGGACTAGCTCCTACAATGAGCAGTTCTTC
-,TRBV7-9,TRBJ2-1,-,CASSLFAGQYNEQFF,TGTGCCAGCAGCTTATTCGCGGGCCAGTACAATGAGCAGTTCTTC
-,TRBV5-1,TRBJ2-7,-,CASNTDFGTYEQYF,TGCGCCAGCAACACGGATTTCGGGACATACGAGCAGTACTTC
TRBD2,TRBV9,TRBJ2-1,-,CASSVGLAGWEQFF,TGTGCCAGCAGCGTCGGGCTAGCGGGATGGGAGCAGTTCTTC
-,TRBV11-3,TRBJ2-7,-,CASSLGQASSEQYF,TGTGCCAGCAGCTTAGGACAGGCGTCGAGTGAGCAGTACTTC
-,TRBV6-1,TRBJ2-7,-,CASSRETQYEQYF,TGTGCCAGCTCCAGGGAGACACAATACGAGCAGTACTTC